This TCR beta chain was sequenced for a study of blood T cells in healthy people across ages. With V trimmed by 6 bases and J by 2 bases, 8 bases remained unmatched. CDR3 size: 15 residues. This clonotype was counted at least ten times. The people who gave samples were healthy Caucasians from Russia, aged roughly 6 to 90. For the second PCR, which ran for about 6 to 11 cycles, a sample-barcoded 5' primer and a J-beta primer mix were used. TCRdb processed the 5' RACE reads anew with MiXCR; each CDR3 protein has one entry. The data hold around 900,000 distinct CDR3 sequences, with less than 35% observed a single time.

This TCR came from an elderly woman in good health. Material: blood. The chain links TRBV12-3 or TRBV12-4 to TRBJ2-7; 9 bases are shared with TRBD1. The CDR3, as DNA: TGTGCCAGCAGCCTGCAGGGGACAGGGACCTACGAGCAGTACTTC. Translating gives CASSLQGTGTYEQYF.